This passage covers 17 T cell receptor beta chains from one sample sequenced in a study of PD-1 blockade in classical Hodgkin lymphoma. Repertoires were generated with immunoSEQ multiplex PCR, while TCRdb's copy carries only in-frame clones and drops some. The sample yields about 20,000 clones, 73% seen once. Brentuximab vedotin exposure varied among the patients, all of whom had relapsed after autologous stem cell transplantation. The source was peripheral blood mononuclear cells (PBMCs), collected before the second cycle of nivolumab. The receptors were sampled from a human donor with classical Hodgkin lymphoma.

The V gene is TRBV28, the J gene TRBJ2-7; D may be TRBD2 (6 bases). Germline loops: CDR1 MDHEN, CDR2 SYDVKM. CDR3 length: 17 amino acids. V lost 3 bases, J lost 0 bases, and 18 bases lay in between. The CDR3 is CASSFKVTGTHSYEQYF. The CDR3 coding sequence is TGTGCCAGCAGTTTTAAGGTCACCGGGACTCACTCCTACGAGCAGTACTTC.

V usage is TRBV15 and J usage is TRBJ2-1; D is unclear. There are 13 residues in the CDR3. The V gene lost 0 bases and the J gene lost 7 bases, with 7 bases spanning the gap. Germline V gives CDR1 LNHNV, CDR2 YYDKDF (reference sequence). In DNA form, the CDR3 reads TGTGCCACCAGCAGAGATTATGCAAATGAGCAGTTCTTC. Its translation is CATSRDYANEQFF.

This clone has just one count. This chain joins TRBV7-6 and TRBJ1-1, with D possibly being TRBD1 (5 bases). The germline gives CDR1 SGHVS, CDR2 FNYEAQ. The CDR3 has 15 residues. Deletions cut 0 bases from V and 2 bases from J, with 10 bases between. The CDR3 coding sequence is TGTGCCAGCAGCTTAGCAGGGGTTCGCAACACTGAAGCTTTCTTT. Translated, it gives CASSLAGVRNTEAFF.

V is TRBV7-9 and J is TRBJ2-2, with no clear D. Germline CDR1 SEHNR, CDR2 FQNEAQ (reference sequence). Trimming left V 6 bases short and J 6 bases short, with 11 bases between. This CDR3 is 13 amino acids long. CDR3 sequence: CASSPLWAGELFF. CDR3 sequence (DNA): TGTGCCAGCAGTCCCTTATGGGCCGGGGAGCTGTTTTTT.

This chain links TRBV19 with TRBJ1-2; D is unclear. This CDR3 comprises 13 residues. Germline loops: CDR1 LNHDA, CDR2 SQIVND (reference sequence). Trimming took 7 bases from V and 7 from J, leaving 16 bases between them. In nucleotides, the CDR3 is TGTGCCAGTACCCAATTTAGGGCTGGTGGCTACACCTTC. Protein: CASTQFRAGGYTF. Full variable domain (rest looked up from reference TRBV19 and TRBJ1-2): DGGITQSPKYLFRKEGQNVTLSCEQNLNHDAMYWYRQDPGQGLRLIYYSQIVNDFQKGDIAEGYSVSREKKESFPLTVTSAQKNPTAFYLCASTQFRAGGYTFGSGTRLTVV.

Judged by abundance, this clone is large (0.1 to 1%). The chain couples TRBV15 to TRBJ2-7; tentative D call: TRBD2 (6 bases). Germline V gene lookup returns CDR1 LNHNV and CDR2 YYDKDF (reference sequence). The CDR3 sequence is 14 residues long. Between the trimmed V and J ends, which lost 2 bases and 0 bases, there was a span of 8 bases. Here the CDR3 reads CATSRLGGSYEQYF. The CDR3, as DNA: TGTGCCACCAGCAGACTGGGGGGCTCCTACGAGCAGTACTTC.

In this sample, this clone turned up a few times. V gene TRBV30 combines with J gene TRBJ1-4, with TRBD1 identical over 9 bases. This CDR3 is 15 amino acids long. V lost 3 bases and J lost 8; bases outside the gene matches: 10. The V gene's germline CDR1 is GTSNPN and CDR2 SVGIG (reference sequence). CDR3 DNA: TGTGCCTGGAGCCCAGCGGGACAGGGAGGCGAAAAACTGTTTTTT. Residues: CAWSPAGQGGEKLFF.

The CDR3 here is CASSLNRKIAGNEQFF. CDR3 nucleotides: TGTGCCAGCAGCTTGAACAGAAAAATAGCGGGAAATGAGCAGTTCTTC. The chain is built from TRBV11-2 and TRBJ2-1, with 8 bases aligning to TRBD2. J gave up 7 bases and V 3 bases, and 11 bases lay outside the gene matches. In germline, CDR1 is SGHAT, CDR2 FQNNGV. The CDR3 covers 16 residues.

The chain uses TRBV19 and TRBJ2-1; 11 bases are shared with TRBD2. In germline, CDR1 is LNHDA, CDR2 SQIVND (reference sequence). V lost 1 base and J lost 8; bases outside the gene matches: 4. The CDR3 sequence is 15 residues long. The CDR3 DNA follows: TGTGCCAGTAGTATAGGGCTAGCGGGAGGCGATGAGCAGTTCTTC. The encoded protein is CASSIGLAGGDEQFF. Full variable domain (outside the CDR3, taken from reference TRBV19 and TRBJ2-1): DGGITQSPKYLFRKEGQNVTLSCEQNLNHDAMYWYRQDPGQGLRLIYYSQIVNDFQKGDIAEGYSVSREKKESFPLTVTSAQKNPTAFYLCASSIGLAGGDEQFFGPGTRLTVL.

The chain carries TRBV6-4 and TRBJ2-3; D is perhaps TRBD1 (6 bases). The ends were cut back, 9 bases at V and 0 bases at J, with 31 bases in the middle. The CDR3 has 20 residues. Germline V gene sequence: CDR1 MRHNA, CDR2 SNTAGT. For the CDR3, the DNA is TGTGCCAGTCCATCCCCGACCTGGGACACCACTCTTTCTAGCACAGATACGCAGTATTTT. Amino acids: CASPSPTWDTTLSSTDTQYF.

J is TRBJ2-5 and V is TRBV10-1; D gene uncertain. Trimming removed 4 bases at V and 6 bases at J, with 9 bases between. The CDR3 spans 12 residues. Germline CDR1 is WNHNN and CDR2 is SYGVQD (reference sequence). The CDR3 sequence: CASSGSGQTQYF. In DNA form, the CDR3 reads TGCGCCAGCAGTGGCAGTGGGCAGACCCAGTACTTC.

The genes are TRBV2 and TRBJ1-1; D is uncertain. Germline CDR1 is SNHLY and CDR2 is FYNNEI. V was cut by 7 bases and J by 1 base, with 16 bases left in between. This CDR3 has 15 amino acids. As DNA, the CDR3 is TGTGCCAGCAAGGAGGCAGAAAGGGCGAACACTGAAGCTTTCTTT. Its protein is CASKEAERANTEAFF.

The CDR3: CASRTGQNTGELFF. The CDR3 coding sequence is TGTGCCAGCAGGACAGGTCAGAACACCGGGGAGCTGTTTTTT. The chain couples TRBV28 to TRBJ2-2; maybe TRBD1 (6 bases). The CDR3 has 14 amino acids. The germline V gene has CDR1 MDHEN and CDR2 SYDVKM. Trimming removed 6 bases from V and 1 base from J, with 9 bases in between.

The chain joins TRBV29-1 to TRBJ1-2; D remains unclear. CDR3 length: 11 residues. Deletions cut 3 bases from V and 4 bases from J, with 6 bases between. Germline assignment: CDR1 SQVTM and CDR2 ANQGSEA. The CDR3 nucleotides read TGCAGCGTTGAGCGAAGCTATGGCTACACCTTC. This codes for CSVERSYGYTF.

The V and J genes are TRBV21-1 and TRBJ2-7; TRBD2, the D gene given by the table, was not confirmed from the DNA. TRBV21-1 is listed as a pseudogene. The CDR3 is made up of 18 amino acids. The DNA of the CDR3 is TGTGCCAGCAACGAAATACCGGGACTTCGAACGGCTATCTACGAGCAGTACTTC. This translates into CASNEIPGLRTAIYEQYF.

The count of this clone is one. Written as DNA, the CDR3 is TGTGCCAGCAGCTTAGAACTGGCTTCTTACTACGAGCAGTACTTC. Translation: CASSLELASYYEQYF. The chain links TRBV7-8 to TRBJ2-5, with D unclear. The J call may be mistaken, given a closer DNA end match to TRBJ2-7. CDR1 and CDR2 (germline): SGHVS, FQNEAQ. This CDR3 region has 15 residues.

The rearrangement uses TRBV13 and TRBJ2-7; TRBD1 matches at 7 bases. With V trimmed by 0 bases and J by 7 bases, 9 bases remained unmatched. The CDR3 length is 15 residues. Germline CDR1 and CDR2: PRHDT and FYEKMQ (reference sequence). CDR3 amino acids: CASSLGPTGRAEQYF. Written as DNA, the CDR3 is TGTGCCAGCAGCTTAGGTCCGACAGGGAGAGCGGAGCAGTACTTC. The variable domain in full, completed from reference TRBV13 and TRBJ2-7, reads AAGVIQSPRHLIKEKRETATLKCYPIPRHDTVYWYQQGPGQDPQFLISFYEKMQSDKGSIPDRFSAQQFSDYHSELNMSSLELGDSALYFCASSLGPTGRAEQYFGPGTRLTVT.